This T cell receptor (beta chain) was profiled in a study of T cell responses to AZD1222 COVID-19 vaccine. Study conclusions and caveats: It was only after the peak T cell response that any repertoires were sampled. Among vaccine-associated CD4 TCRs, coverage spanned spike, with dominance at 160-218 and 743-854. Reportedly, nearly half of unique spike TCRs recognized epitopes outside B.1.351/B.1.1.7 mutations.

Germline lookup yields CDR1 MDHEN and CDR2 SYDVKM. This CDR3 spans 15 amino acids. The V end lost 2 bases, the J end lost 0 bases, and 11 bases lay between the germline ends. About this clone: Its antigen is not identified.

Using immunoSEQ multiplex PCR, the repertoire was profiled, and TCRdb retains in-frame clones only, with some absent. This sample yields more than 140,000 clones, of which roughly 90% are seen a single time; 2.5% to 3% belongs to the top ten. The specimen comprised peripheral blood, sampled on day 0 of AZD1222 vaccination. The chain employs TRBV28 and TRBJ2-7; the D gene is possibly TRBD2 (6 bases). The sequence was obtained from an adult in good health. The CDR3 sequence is CASSLGGASSYEQYF. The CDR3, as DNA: TGTGCCAGCAGTTTAGGCGGGGCTAGCTCCTACGAGCAGTACTTC.